The following is a TCR beta chain sequence with its context. No cognate antigen has been identified for it. This clone may be a read error of a much larger clone one base away. The same CDR3 is also encoded by other DNA sequences in this sample. TCR CDR3 regions were amplified from genomic DNA by multiplex PCR using the deep immunoSEQ assay. Genomic DNA extracted from each cell subset was distributed evenly over all wells of several immunoSEQ 96-well plates, and each plate served as one replicate. For sorted subsets, each replicate PCR was loaded with around 200 ng genomic DNA, equivalent to some 31,000 T cell genomes. Purified libraries were quantified with a Qubit 3.0 fluorometer, sized on a Bioanalyzer 2100, and re-quantified with the KAPA Library Quantification kit. Each immunoSEQ 96-well plate was sequenced on its own single-read 150-cycle Illumina NextSeq 550 flow cell. Concerning the study's data processing: Because the immunoSEQ output held only junctional sequences and lacked quality scores, the filtering could not match the filtering applied to full-length reads. Sequences were annotated with PyIR, a Python wrapper for IgBLAST v1.9, using IMGT germline references to assign V/J genes and CDR3. Any read was removed if the V/J assignment was weak (E-value above 1e-6), the CDR3 was missing, or the read contained stop codons, out-of-frame junctions, or ambiguous translated residues. V3J clonotypes were defined by identical inferred V gene, J gene, and CDR3 amino acid sequence. Percentage overlap between repertoires was computed as shared unique clonotypes divided by the size of the smaller repertoire. RTK rarefaction, the Chao1 estimator, and Recon v2.1 estimates of unobserved clonotypes were used to assess repertoire richness. Generation probabilities for all TCRbeta clonotypes obtained by the gDNA method from several donors were computed using OLGA. TCRdb stores this immuneACCESS table with in-frame sequences only. Part of the clones is absent; in the studies checked, under half of the shortfall reflects unresolved V genes, and no reason is known for the rest. The DNA was the basis for D and trimming; V, J and clone size are from that table. The sample table records around 980,000 clones; 75% to 80% of these occur just once. Together, the top ten hold roughly 0.61% of the sample.

CDR1 and CDR2 (SGHTA, FQGTGA) derive from the germline V gene. For this chain, trimming is 5 bases at the V end and 5 bases at the J end, and the number of junction bases without a gene match is 3. Taken from cysteine to phenylalanine, the CDR3 has 15 residues. Only the CDR3 DNA stays, 45 bases, in frame from base 1. Healthy HIV-negative adults with no recently reported acute infections or vaccinations were included as donors. Every donor was a Caucasian adult residing in Nashville, Tennessee, USA. Magnetic negative selection was used to enrich CD4+ T cells, after which naive cells were positively selected on CD45RA and the negative fraction became the memory subset. After blood collection by leukapheresis, PBMCs were isolated using Ficoll-Histopaque density gradient centrifugation and then cryopreserved in the vapor phase of liquid nitrogen. Purity and quantity of every magnetically sorted T cell population were checked by analytical flow cytometry. Genomic DNA was isolated from each sorted fraction and quantified by UV absorbance on a Nanodrop 2000c.

This sample is part of a study of shared clonotypes between healthy human individuals (dated by TCRdb to the early 2020s). For the study in its entirety: A few men and two women, aged 18 to 49 years, made up the cohort. Per donor, three plates each were used for CD4 naive and CD4 memory, two for CD8 naive, and one for CD8 memory. Blood TCR repertoires of several healthy adults were deeply sequenced to estimate repertoire size and the extent of clonotype sharing between individuals. Libraries were prepared and TCR repertoires were sequenced by different laboratories using diverse techniques, in order to increase sequencing depth and limit assay-specific biases. Leukapheresis yielded between about 0.85 and 10 billion PBMCs per donor.

What the authors observed across the whole study: Estimated clonotype richness was generally larger for naive than for memory subsets. Sharing across four donors was observed for about 5% of naive CD4, 3.5% of naive CD8, over 2% of memory CD4, and roughly 0.43% of memory CD8 clonotypes. Clonotypes shared by all four sorted-subset donors showed higher generation probabilities than non-shared clonotypes. Rarefaction of sorted-subset datasets indicated incomplete sequencing despite the large sequencing depth. Sampling was restricted to blood, and TCR repertoires in tissue are likely to differ from TCR repertoires in blood. Pairwise subsampling indicated that sequencing depth was expected to affect the degree of clonotype sharing among donors. The genetic and exposure-history diversity represented was limited by the small number of donors.

This clonotype originated in a man aged 18 to 29 in good health. Some clones in this sample may be carry-over from other donors' samples. This chain joins TRBV7-3 to TRBJ2-2; 12 middle bases align to TRBD2. The sequencing input was memory CD4+ T cells from PBMCs. This sample's cell subset or site label indicates: CD45RA-negative fraction. The sequenced DNA: TGTGCCAGCAGCCCCGGACTAGCGGGAACCGGGGAGCTGTTTTTT. Its amino acids are CASSPGLAGTGELFF.